Detailed here is one T cell receptor beta chain. Its antigen remains unidentified. The sample comes from a study of T cell responses to AZD1222 COVID-19 vaccine. Trimming left V 1 base short and J 4 bases short, with 14 bases between. CDR3 length: 15 residues. Germline values: CDR1 SGDLS, CDR2 YYNGEE. Findings of the study overall: Samples come after the peak T cell response, not at day 14. At study baseline, merely more than 5 AZD1222 recipients were seropositive. Spike-specific TCR breadth and depth rose after two AZD1222 doses. Unmutated variant regions are reportedly targeted by nearly half of spike-specific TCRs.

Some clones are missing from TCRdb's copy, which holds only in-frame ones; the method was immunoSEQ multiplex PCR. The table lists around 160,000 clones, roughly 92% of them singletons. The specimen was peripheral blood, collected on day 0 of AZD1222 vaccination. This rearrangement joins TRBV9 to TRBJ2-5; D possibly corresponds to TRBD2 (5 bases). The source is an adult in good health. CDR3 sequence (DNA): TGTGCCAGCAGCGTACAAACCGGGGTATCAGAGACCCAGTACTTC. This translates into CASSVQTGVSETQYF.